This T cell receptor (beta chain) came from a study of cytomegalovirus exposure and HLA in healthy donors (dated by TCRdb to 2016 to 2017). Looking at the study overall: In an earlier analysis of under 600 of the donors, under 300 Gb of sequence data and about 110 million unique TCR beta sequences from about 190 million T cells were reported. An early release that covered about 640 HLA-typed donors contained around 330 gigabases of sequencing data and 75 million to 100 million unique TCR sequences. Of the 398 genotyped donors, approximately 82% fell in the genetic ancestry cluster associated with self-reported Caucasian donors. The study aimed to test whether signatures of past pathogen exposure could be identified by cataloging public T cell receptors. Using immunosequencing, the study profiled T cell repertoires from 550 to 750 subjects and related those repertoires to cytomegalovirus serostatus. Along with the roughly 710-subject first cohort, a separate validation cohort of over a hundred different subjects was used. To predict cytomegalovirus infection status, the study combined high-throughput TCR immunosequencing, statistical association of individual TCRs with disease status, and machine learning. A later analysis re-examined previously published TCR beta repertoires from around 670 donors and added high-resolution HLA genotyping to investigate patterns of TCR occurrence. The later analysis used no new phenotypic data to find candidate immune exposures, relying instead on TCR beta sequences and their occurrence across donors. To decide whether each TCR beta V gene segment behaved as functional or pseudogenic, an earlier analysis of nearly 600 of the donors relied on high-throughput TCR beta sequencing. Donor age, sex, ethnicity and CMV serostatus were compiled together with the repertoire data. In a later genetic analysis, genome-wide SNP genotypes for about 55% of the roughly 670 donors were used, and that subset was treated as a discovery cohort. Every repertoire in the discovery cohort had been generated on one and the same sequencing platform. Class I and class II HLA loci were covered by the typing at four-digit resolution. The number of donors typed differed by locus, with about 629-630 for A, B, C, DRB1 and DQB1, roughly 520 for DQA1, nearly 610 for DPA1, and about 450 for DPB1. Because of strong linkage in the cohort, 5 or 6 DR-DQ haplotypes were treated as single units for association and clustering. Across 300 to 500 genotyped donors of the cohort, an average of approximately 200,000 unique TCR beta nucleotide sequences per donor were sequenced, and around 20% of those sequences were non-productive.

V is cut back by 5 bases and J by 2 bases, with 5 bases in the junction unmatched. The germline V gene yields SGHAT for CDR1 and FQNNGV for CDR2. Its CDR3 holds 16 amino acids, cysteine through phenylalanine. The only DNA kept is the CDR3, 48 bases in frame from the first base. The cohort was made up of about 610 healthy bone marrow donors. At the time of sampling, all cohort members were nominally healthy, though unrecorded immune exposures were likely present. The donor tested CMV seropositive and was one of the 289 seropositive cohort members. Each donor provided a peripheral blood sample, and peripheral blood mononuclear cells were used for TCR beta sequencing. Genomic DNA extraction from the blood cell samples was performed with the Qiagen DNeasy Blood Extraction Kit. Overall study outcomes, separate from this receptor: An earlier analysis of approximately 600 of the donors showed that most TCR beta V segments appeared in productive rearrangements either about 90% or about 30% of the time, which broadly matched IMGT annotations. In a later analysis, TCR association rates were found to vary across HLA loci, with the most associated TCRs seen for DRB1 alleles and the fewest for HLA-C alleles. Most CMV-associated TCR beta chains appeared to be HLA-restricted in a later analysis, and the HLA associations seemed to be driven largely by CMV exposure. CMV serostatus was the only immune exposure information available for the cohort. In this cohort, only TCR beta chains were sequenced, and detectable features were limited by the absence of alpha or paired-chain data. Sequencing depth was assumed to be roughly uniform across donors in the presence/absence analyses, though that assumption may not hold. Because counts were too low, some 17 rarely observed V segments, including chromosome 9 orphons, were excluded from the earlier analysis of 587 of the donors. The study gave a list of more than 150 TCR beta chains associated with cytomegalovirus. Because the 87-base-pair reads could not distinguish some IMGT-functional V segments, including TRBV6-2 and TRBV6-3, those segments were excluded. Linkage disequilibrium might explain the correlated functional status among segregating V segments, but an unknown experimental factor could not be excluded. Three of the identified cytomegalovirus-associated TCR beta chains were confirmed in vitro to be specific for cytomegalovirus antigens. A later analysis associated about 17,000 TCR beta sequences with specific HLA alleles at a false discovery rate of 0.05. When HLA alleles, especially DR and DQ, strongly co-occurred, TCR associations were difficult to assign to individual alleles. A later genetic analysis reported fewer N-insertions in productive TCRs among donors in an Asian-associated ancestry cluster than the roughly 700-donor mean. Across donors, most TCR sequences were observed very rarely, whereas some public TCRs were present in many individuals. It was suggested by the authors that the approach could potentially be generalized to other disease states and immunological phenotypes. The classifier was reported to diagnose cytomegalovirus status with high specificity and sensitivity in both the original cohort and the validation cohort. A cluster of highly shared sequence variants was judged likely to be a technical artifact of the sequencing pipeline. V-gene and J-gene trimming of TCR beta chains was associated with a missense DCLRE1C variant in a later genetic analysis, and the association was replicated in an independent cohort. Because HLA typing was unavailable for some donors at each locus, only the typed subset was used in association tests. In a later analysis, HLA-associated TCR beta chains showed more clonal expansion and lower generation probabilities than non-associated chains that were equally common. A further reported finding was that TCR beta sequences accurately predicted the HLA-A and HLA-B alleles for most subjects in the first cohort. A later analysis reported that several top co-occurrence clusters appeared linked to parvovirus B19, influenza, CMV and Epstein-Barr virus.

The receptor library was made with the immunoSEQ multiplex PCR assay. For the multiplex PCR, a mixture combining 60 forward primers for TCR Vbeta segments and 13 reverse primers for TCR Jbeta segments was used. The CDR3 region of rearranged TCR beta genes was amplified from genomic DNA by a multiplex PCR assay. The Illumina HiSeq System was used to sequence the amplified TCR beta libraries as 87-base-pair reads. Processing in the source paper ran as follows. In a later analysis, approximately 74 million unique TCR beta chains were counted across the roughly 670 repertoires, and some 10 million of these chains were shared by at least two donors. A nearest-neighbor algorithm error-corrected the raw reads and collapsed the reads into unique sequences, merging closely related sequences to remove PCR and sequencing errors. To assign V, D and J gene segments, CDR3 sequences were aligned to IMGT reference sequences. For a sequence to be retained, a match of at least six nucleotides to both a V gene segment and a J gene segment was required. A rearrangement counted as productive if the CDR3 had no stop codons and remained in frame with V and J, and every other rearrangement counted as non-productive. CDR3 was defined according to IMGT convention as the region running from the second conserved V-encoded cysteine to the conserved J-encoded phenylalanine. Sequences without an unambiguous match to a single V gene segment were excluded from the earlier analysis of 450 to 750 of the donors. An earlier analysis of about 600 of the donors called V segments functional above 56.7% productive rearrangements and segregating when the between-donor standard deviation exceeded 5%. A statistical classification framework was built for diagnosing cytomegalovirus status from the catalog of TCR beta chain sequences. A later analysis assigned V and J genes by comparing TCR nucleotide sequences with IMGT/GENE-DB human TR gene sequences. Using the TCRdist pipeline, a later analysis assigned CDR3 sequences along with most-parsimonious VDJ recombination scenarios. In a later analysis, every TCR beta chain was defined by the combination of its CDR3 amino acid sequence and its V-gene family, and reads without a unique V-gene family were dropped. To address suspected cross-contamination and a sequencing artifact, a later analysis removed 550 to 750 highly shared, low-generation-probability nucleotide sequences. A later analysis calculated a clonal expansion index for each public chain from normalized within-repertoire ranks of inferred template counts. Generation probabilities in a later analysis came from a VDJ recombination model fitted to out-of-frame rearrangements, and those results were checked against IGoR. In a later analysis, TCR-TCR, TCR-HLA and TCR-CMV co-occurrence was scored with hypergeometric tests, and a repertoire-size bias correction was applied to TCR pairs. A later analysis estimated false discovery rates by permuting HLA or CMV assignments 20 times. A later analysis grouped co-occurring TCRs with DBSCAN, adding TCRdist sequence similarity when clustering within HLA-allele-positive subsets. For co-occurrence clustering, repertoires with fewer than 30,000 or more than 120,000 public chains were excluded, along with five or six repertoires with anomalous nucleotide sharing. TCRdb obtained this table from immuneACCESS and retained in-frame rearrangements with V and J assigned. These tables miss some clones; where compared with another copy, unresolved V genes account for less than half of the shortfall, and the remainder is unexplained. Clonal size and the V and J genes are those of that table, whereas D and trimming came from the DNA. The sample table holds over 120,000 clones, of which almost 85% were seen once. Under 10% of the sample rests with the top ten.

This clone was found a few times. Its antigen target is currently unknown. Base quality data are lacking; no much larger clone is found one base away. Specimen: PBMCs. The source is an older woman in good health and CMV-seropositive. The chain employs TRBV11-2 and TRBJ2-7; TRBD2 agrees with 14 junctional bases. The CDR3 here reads CASSRGLAGGTYEQYF. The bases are TGTGCCAGCAGCCGTGGACTAGCGGGAGGCACCTACGAGCAGTACTTC.